This T cell receptor beta chain came from a study of control samples from healthy donors and cancer patients. The assay was immunoSEQ multiplex PCR, and TCRdb's table has in-frame clones only and misses some. Here the sample spans 99,000 or so clones, roughly 82% being singletons. Germline-derived CDR1 and CDR2 are MNHEY and SMNVEV (reference sequence). The CDR3 spans 15 residues. Germline trimming cut 8 bases from V and 9 bases from J; bases unmatched to any gene: 15. The chain couples TRBV27 to TRBJ2-1; 8 bases map to TRBD1. The receptor was isolated from a man between 60 and 75 years old in good health. Material for sequencing was blood. The CDR3 loop reads CASRTGTGPEGEQFF. CDR3 DNA: TGTGCCAGCCGAACCGGGACAGGCCCTGAGGGTGAGCAGTTCTTC.